A single sample gave rise to the 31 T cell receptor beta chains below, sequenced in a study of PD-1 blockade in classical Hodgkin lymphoma. TCRdb's table, derived via immunoSEQ multiplex PCR, lists solely in-frame clones and lacks some. The sample lists over 50,000 clones; 81% were seen once. All the patients suffered relapse after autologous stem cell transplantation, and brentuximab vedotin exposure differed. The specimen comprised peripheral blood mononuclear cells (PBMCs), sampled at baseline. The receptor source for this set is a human donor with classical Hodgkin lymphoma.

The chain joins TRBV6-5 to TRBJ1-1, with D tentatively TRBD1 (6 bases). The CDR3 has 13 residues. CDR1 is MNHEY, CDR2 SVGAGI, per germline. Between the trimmed V and J ends, which lost 3 bases and 4 bases, there was a span of 9 bases. CDR3 DNA sequence: TGTGCCAGCAGTTATCAGGGGCTCACTGAAGCTTTCTTT. This translates into CASSYQGLTEAFF.

The rearrangement links TRBV9 to TRBJ1-2; D unclear. This CDR3 spans 14 amino acids. Germline V gene lookup returns CDR1 SGDLS and CDR2 YYNGEE. V was clipped by 0 bases and J by 4 bases, with 10 bases between them. CDR3 sequence: CASSVASSAYGYTF. CDR3 nucleotides: TGTGCCAGCAGCGTAGCAAGTTCTGCCTATGGCTACACCTTC.

The chain links TRBV18 to TRBJ2-3; D call uncertain. With 0 bases removed from V and 2 bases from J, the gap between germline ends came to 9 bases. The CDR3 is made up of 15 amino acids. The germline CDR1 and CDR2 sequences are KGHSH and LQKENI. For the CDR3, the DNA is TGTGCCAGCTCACCACCGAGACGGACCACAGATACGCAGTATTTT. Translating gives CASSPPRRTTDTQYF.

This clone was seen a handful of times. This chain uses TRBV7-2 with TRBJ2-7, with a tentative D call TRBD2 (5 bases). Between the trimmed V and J ends, which lost 0 bases and 4 bases, there was a span of 10 bases. The CDR3 loop spans 14 amino acids. Germline CDR1 and CDR2: SGHTA and FQGNSA. In DNA form, the CDR3 reads TGTGCCAGCAGCTTAGCCCCGGGGTCGTACGAGCAGTACGTC. This codes for CASSLAPGSYEQYV.

The chain employs TRBV7-9 and TRBJ2-2, with D hard to call. The CDR3 covers 16 residues. Germline lookup yields CDR1 SEHNR and CDR2 FQNEAQ (reference sequence). The ends were cut back, 6 bases at V and 1 base at J, with 15 bases in the middle. The CDR3 DNA reads as TGTGCCAGCAGGCAGAATCGAAGGAGGAACACCGGGGAGCTGTTTTTT. This sequence encodes CASRQNRRRNTGELFF.

The V and J genes are TRBV19 and TRBJ2-1, with TRBD2 matching over 10 bases. J gave up 4 bases and V 6 bases, and 3 bases lay outside the gene matches. The CDR3 is 14 amino acids. Germline values: CDR1 LNHDA, CDR2 SQIVND (reference sequence). The CDR3 spells CASRGTSEYNEQFF. Here the CDR3 DNA reads TGTGCCAGTAGGGGGACTAGCGAGTACAATGAGCAGTTCTTC.

The chain links TRBV5-4 to TRBJ2-1, with D hard to call. V was cut by 1 base and J by 4 bases, with 9 bases left in between. Germline lookup yields CDR1 SGHNT and CDR2 YYREEE (reference sequence). This CDR3 is 14 amino acids long. As DNA, the CDR3 is TGTGCCAGCAGCTTGTCCTCCGATTACAATGAGCAGTTCTTC. Protein product: CASSLSSDYNEQFF. Supplemented by reference TRBV5-4 and TRBJ2-1, the full variable domain reads ETGVTQSPTHLIKTRGQQVTLRCSSQSGHNTVSWYQQALGQGPQFIFQYYREEENGRGNFPPRFSGLQFPNYSSELNVNALELDDSALYLCASSLSSDYNEQFFGPGTRLTVL.

The V gene is TRBV29-1, the J gene TRBJ2-4, with D perhaps matching TRBD1 (5 bases). Trimming pared 7 bases from V and 10 bases from J, leaving 17 bases between. Germline assignment: CDR1 SQVTM and CDR2 ANQGSEA. The CDR3 consists of 12 residues. The CDR3 region is CSAPTGDGIQYF. CDR3 nucleotide sequence: TGCAGCGCCCCAACAGGTGATGGGATTCAGTACTTC.

The chain has TRBV9 and TRBJ2-6; the match to TRBD1 covers 7 bases. The germline CDR1 and CDR2 sequences are SGDLS and YYNGEE. The CDR3 has 15 amino acids. The V segment lost 3 bases and the J segment 4 bases; nucleotides outside the gene matches: 4. In DNA form, the CDR3 reads TGTGCCAGCAGCGCACAGGGGACCGGGGCCAACGTCCTGACTTTC. It is translated as CASSAQGTGANVLTF. The full variable domain, its missing parts supplied by reference TRBV9 and TRBJ2-6, is DSGVTQTPKHLITATGQRVTLRCSPRSGDLSVYWYQQSLDQGLQFLIQYYNGEERAKGNILERFSAQQFPDLHSELNLSSLELGDSALYFCASSAQGTGANVLTFGAGSRLTVL.

The chain uses TRBV10-3 and TRBJ2-5, with D maybe TRBD1 (6 bases). Trimming took 4 bases from V and 5 from J, leaving 14 bases between them. CDR1 and CDR2 from the germline V gene are ENHRY and SYGVKD. This CDR3 has 14 residues. The CDR3 loop reads CAISATTRGETQYF. In DNA form, the CDR3 reads TGTGCCATCAGTGCCACGACCAGGGGTGAGACCCAGTACTTC.

V and J are TRBV18 and TRBJ1-5; 8 nucleotides align to TRBD1. CDR3 length equals 15 residues. The germline gives CDR1 KGHSH, CDR2 LQKENI. The V segment lost 3 bases and the J segment 0 bases; nucleotides outside the gene matches: 1. The DNA of the CDR3 is TGTGCCAGCTCACCGACAGGGGATAGCAATCAGCCCCAGCATTTT. This encodes CASSPTGDSNQPQHF.

The gene calls are TRBV7-3 and TRBJ2-2; tentative D call: TRBD1 (5 bases). Trimming cost V 5 bases and J 6 bases, with 10 bases left between them. Germline assignment: CDR1 SGHTA and CDR2 FQGTGA. This CDR3 comprises 13 residues. The CDR3, as DNA: TGTGCCAGCAGCCCGACAGTTCCCGGGGAGCTGTTTTTT. It is translated as CASSPTVPGELFF.

The V and J genes are TRBV9 and TRBJ2-1; 8 bases are a match to TRBD2. This CDR3 has 16 amino acids. The V gene end was trimmed by 0 bases and the J gene end by 5 bases; junction bases not matched to a gene: 7. The germline V gene has CDR1 SGDLS and CDR2 YYNGEE. CDR3 sequence reads: CASSVDGSGTNNEQFF. In DNA form, the CDR3 reads TGTGCCAGCAGCGTAGATGGTAGCGGGACTAACAATGAGCAGTTCTTC.

The chain recombines TRBV7-9 with TRBJ2-1, with TRBD2 as a possible D gene (6 bases). The CDR3 has 15 amino acids. V was cut by 5 bases and J by 5 bases, with 16 bases left in between. The germline V gene has CDR1 SEHNR and CDR2 FQNEAQ (reference sequence). The DNA of the CDR3 is TGTGCCAGCAGCCCCACGGCGGGAACCGACAATGAGCAGTTCTTC. Amino acids: CASSPTAGTDNEQFF.

The J gene is TRBJ2-5, the V gene TRBV5-1; D perhaps matches TRBD2 (6 bases). V lost 3 bases to trimming and J lost 3 bases, with 15 bases between them. In germline, CDR1 is SGHRS, CDR2 YFSETQ. This CDR3 spans 15 amino acids. The CDR3 loop is CASSSEGTPKETQYF. CDR3 DNA: TGCGCCAGCAGCTCCGAGGGGACTCCTAAAGAGACCCAGTACTTC.

The chain carries TRBV6-5 and TRBJ1-1, with D hard to call. The germline V gene encodes CDR1 MNHEY and CDR2 SVGAGI. Trimming left V 0 bases short and J 8 bases short, with 7 bases between. The CDR3 runs to 12 residues. The chain's CDR3 is CASSYSTGEAFF. CDR3 DNA: TGTGCCAGCAGTTACTCGACGGGGGAAGCTTTCTTT.

This chain joins TRBV11-3 and TRBJ2-7, with 9 bases fitting TRBD1. V lost 3 bases and J lost 0; bases outside the gene matches: 3. The germline V gene has CDR1 SGHNT and CDR2 YENEEA. This CDR3 spans 15 amino acids. CDR3 nucleotides: TGTGCCAGCAGCTTTGGGACAGGGAGCTCCTACGAGCAGTACTTC. Amino acids: CASSFGTGSSYEQYF.

The rearrangement links TRBV19 to TRBJ1-1; D unresolved. The CDR3 length is 12 residues. Trimming removed 7 bases from V and 1 base from J, with 7 bases in between. Germline loops: CDR1 LNHDA, CDR2 SQIVND (reference sequence). The CDR3 nucleotides are TGTGCCAGTAAACAAGGGAACACTGAAGCTTTCTTT. It encodes CASKQGNTEAFF.

This chain joins TRBV27 and TRBJ2-1; 8 bases agree with TRBD2. With V trimmed by 5 bases and J by 8 bases, 8 bases remained unmatched. The CDR3 spans 14 residues. Germline values: CDR1 MNHEY, CDR2 SMNVEV (reference sequence). Here the CDR3 DNA reads TGTGCCAGCAGTCCATCCAGCGGGAGTGATGAGCAGTTCTTC. Its translation is CASSPSSGSDEQFF.

This clone appeared a few times. The V and J genes are TRBV25-1 and TRBJ2-2, with a tentative D call TRBD1 (6 bases). This CDR3 has 14 residues. V gave up 0 bases and J gave up 6 bases, with 8 bases separating them. Germline loops: CDR1 MGHDK, CDR2 SYGVNS. The CDR3 coding sequence is TGTGCCAGCAGTGAATATGGGGGCCCCGGGGAGCTGTTTTTT. Its protein is CASSEYGGPGELFF.

This clone occurred a few times. The chain carries TRBV5-1 and TRBJ2-6; tentatively, D is TRBD2 (6 bases). Trimming removed 7 bases at V and 5 bases at J, with 28 bases between. This CDR3 is 19 amino acids long. Germline lookup yields CDR1 SGHRS and CDR2 YFSETQ. CDR3 residues: CASVNSPGAAGGWANVLTF. The CDR3 bases are TGCGCCAGCGTTAATTCGCCCGGGGCCGCCGGGGGTTGGGCCAACGTCCTGACTTTC. Full variable domain (rest looked up from reference TRBV5-1 and TRBJ2-6): KAGVTQTPRYLIKTRGQQVTLSCSPISGHRSVSWYQQTPGQGLQFLFEYFSETQRNKGNFPGRFSGRQFSNSRSEMNVSTLELGDSALYLCASVNSPGAAGGWANVLTFGAGSRLTVL.

In this sample, this clone turned up once. CDR3 DNA sequence: TGTGCCAGTATCGTCAGGGGGTCCTTGACCGGGGAGCTGTTTTTT. Amino acids: CASIVRGSLTGELFF. The rearrangement joins TRBV19 to TRBJ2-2, with 7 bases identical to TRBD1. The CDR3 contains 15 residues. Per the germline V gene, CDR1 is LNHDA and CDR2 is SQIVND (reference sequence). With 7 bases clipped from V and 5 bases from J, the junction kept 10 bases outside the gene matches.

The J gene is TRBJ2-1, the V gene TRBV9; 9 positions agree with TRBD2. The CDR3 consists of 19 residues. V was pared by 4 bases and J by 0 bases, with 14 bases of the junction left unmatched. CDR1 and CDR2 from the germline V gene are SGDLS and YYNGEE. Here the CDR3 reads CASSKGPAGGFLSYNEQFF. The CDR3 bases are TGTGCCAGCAGCAAGGGACCAGCGGGAGGCTTCCTCTCCTACAATGAGCAGTTCTTC.

The rearrangement joins TRBV11-2 to TRBJ2-3; 8 bases line up with TRBD1. V was clipped by 4 bases and J by 6 bases; unmatched bases: 12. The CDR3 covers 16 residues. Germline values: CDR1 SGHAT, CDR2 FQNNGV. The CDR3 nucleotides are TGTGCCAGCAGCTCCTACAGGGGGTATTATGTGGATACGCAGTATTTT. It specifies CASSSYRGYYVDTQYF.

This clone was detected a few times. This chain links TRBV19 with TRBJ1-5; the D gene is possibly TRBD1 (5 bases). Germline lookup yields CDR1 LNHDA and CDR2 SQIVND (reference sequence). The germline V and J ends were trimmed by 3 bases and 4 bases, with 10 bases remaining between them. This CDR3 has 14 residues. The CDR3 loop reads CASSISGGNQPQHF. The DNA of the CDR3 is TGTGCCAGTAGTATTTCGGGGGGAAATCAGCCCCAGCATTTT.

This clone was observed a single time. For the CDR3, the DNA is TGTGCCAGCAGCTTCGACGGGGCCGGGGAGCTGTTTTTT. Its protein is CASSFDGAGELFF. The rearrangement links TRBV11-3 to TRBJ2-2; tentative D call: TRBD2 (5 bases). The CDR3 is 13 amino acids. CDR1 and CDR2 (germline): SGHNT, YENEEA. V lost 3 bases and J lost 6, with 8 bases in between.

The chain joins TRBV11-2 to TRBJ1-2; 7 bases fit TRBD1. Per the germline V gene, CDR1 is SGHAT and CDR2 is FQNNGV. The CDR3 loop spans 17 amino acids. V shed 4 bases and J 3 bases; nucleotides not matched to a gene: 14. CDR3 DNA: TGTGCCAGCAGCTCTGGGGGGAAGAGGGGGCTTGACTATGGCTACACCTTC. Translated: CASSSGGKRGLDYGYTF.

The chain uses TRBV18 and TRBJ1-1, with D possibly TRBD1 on 5 matching bases. Germline V lookup: CDR1 KGHSH, CDR2 LQKENI. The CDR3 contains 13 residues. Trimming shortened V by 2 bases and J by 4 bases, and 8 bases separated the two germline ends. CDR3 coding DNA: TGTGCCAGCTCACCAAGCGGGGGCACTGAAGCTTTCTTT. Its protein is CASSPSGGTEAFF.

In this sample, this clone is medium-sized. The V and J genes are TRBV4-3 and TRBJ2-7; the D gene is possibly TRBD2 (5 bases). The CDR3 runs to 14 residues. CDR1 LGHNA and CDR2 YSLEER come from the germline V gene. Trimming shortened V by 1 base and J by 3 bases, and 10 bases separated the two germline ends. The CDR3 coding sequence is TGCGCCAGCAGCCAAGGAATTGGACTCTACGAGCAGTACTTC. Amino acids: CASSQGIGLYEQYF.

J is TRBJ1-2 and V is TRBV28; D ambiguous. From germline, CDR1 is MDHEN and CDR2 SYDVKM. Trimming cost V 6 bases and J 5 bases, with 13 bases left between them. CDR3 length: 13 amino acids. CDR3 amino acids: CASSSGNRYGYTF. In nucleotides, the CDR3 is TGTGCCAGCAGCTCGGGAAACCGGTATGGCTACACCTTC.

The chain combines TRBV25-1 with TRBJ1-1; 7 bases are shared with TRBD1. From germline, CDR1 is MGHDK and CDR2 SYGVNS. The CDR3 totals 14 residues. With V trimmed by 7 bases and J by 4 bases, 9 bases remained unmatched. The DNA of the CDR3 is TGTGCCAGCACGATCTCAGGGGGGACCACTGAAGCTTTCTTT. Protein sequence: CASTISGGTTEAFF.